Given below is one TCR beta chain in context. Assay used: immunoSEQ multiplex PCR; TCRdb lists only in-frame clones, some missing. Of about 80,000 clones in the sample, about four fifths were seen once. The data were obtained in a study of OX40 agonist ivuxolimab in advanced cancers. Study summary: The patients' treatment was ivuxolimab, an agonistic anti-OX40 (CD134) antibody. Patients in dose escalation had liver, melanoma, kidney or head and neck cancers.

Germline V gene data show CDR1 as SGHDN and CDR2 as FVKESK. CDR3 length: 13 residues. V shed 10 bases and J shed 0 bases, with 9 bases lying between them. The material was CD4+ or CD8+ T cells sorted from blood, obtained in a trial of the OX40 agonist ivuxolimab. The source is an adult with an advanced solid tumor such as melanoma, head and neck, liver or kidney cancer. The chain links TRBV14 to TRBJ2-2; maybe TRBD2 (5 bases). CDR3 nucleotide sequence: TGTGCCACGGAGGCAGCGAACACCGGGGAGCTGTTTTTT. Protein: CATEAANTGELFF.